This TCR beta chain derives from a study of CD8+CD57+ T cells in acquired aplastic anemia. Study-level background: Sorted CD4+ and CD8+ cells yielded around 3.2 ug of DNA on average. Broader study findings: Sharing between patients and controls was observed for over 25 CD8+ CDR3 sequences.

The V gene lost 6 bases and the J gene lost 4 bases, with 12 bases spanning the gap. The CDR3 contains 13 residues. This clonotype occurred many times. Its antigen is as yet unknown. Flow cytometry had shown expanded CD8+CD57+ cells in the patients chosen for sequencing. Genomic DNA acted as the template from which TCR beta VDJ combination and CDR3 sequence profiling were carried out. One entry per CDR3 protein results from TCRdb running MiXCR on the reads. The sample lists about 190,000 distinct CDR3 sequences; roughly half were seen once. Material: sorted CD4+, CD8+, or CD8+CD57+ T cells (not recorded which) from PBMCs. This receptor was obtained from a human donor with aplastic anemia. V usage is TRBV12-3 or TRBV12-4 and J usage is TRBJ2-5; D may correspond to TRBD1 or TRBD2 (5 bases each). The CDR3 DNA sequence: TGTGCCAGCAGCTCGGGACGTCGAGAGACCCAGTACTTC. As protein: CASSSGRRETQYF.